A single sample gave rise to the 12 T cell receptor beta chains below, sequenced in a study of cytomegalovirus exposure and HLA in healthy donors. This PCR relied on a set of 60 Vbeta primers and 13 Jbeta primers. Clones were read by immunoSEQ multiplex PCR, and TCRdb kept only the in-frame ones, dropping some. The data contain under 170,000 clones, roughly 78% of them singletons. Sequenced sample: PBMCs. The receptors were gathered from a man aged 50 to 60 in good health and CMV-seropositive.

J is TRBJ2-1 and V is TRBV4-1; 10 bases fit TRBD2. CDR1 is MGHRA, CDR2 YSYEKL, per germline. Losses at the gene ends were 6 bases for V and 6 bases for J; bases not matched to a gene: 14. CDR3 length: 17 amino acids. In DNA, the CDR3 is TGCGCCAGCAGTTCTCCCCTAGCGGGAGCACCCCTCAATGAGCAGTTCTTC. This gives the protein CASSSPLAGAPLNEQFF.

This clone was seen once. V usage is TRBV7-9 and J usage is TRBJ2-1; 8 bases match TRBD2. There are 14 residues in the CDR3. Germline CDR1 is SEHNR and CDR2 is FQNEAQ (reference sequence). J was trimmed by 8 bases and V by 1 base; bases with no gene match: 4. CDR3 nucleotide sequence: TGTGCCAGCAGCTTAGAGCGGGGGCCCGATGAGCAGTTCTTC. Protein product: CASSLERGPDEQFF.

The gene calls are TRBV7-2 and TRBJ1-2; unclear D gene. The CDR3 is 13 amino acids. The germline gives CDR1 SGHTA, CDR2 FQGNSA. Trimming pared 5 bases from V and 8 bases from J, leaving 15 bases between. The CDR3 DNA reads TGTGCCAGCAGCCCAAGACGTGCGGGAGGCTACACCTTC. Protein: CASSPRRAGGYTF.

The CDR3 nucleotides read TGTGCCAGCAGAGGGACTAGCGTATACAATGAGCAGTTCTTC. It codes for CASRGTSVYNEQFF. The chain has TRBV28 and TRBJ2-1, with TRBD2 identical over 10 bases. Per the germline V gene, CDR1 is MDHEN and CDR2 is SYDVKM. This CDR3 has 14 amino acids. V gave up 6 bases and J gave up 4 bases; unmatched junction bases: 3.

The chain uses TRBV19 and TRBJ1-6; 8 bases are a match to TRBD1. The CDR3 extends over 18 amino acids. From germline, CDR1 is LNHDA and CDR2 SQIVND (reference sequence). After removal of 5 bases from V and 4 bases from J, the junction contained 13 bases not matched to a gene. The DNA for the CDR3 is TGTGCCAGTAGTTCTCGTCAAACGTGGACAGGGTATAATTCACCCCTCCACTTT. It encodes CASSSRQTWTGYNSPLHF.

The chain recombines TRBV5-1 with TRBJ1-2; TRBD1 is a possible D gene (5 bases). Trimming cost V 0 bases and J 4 bases, with 13 bases left between them. There are 15 residues in the CDR3. Germline V CDR1 and CDR2: SGHRS, YFSETQ. This chain's CDR3 is CASSLAEGQGYGYTF. CDR3 bases: TGCGCCAGCAGCTTGGCCGAAGGTCAGGGCTATGGCTACACCTTC.

This sequence joins TRBV5-1 and TRBJ2-5, with TRBD2 identical over 10 bases. Germline V gene lookup returns CDR1 SGHRS and CDR2 YFSETQ. The ends lost 2 bases at V and 1 base at J; junction bases unmatched: 5. This CDR3 comprises 16 residues. The CDR3 is CASSLVAGGAQETQYF. CDR3 sequence (DNA): TGCGCCAGCAGCTTAGTAGCGGGAGGTGCCCAAGAGACCCAGTACTTC.

The chain carries TRBV10-3 and TRBJ2-2; possible D gene TRBD2, 5 bases. The CDR3 has 16 residues. Germline V gives CDR1 ENHRY, CDR2 SYGVKD. Trimming left V 8 bases short and J 7 bases short, with 23 bases between. CDR3 protein: CAIAAQVLTSGGELFF. In DNA, the CDR3 is TGTGCCATCGCTGCACAAGTCCTAACAAGCGGCGGGGAGCTGTTTTTT.

This clone occurred a few times. V gene TRBV6-5 combines with J gene TRBJ2-1; perhaps TRBD2 as D (5 bases). Germline loops: CDR1 MNHEY, CDR2 SVGAGI. V was trimmed by 7 bases and J by 10 bases, leaving 14 bases between them. This CDR3 is 12 amino acids long. The CDR3 DNA is TGTGCCAGCATCAGGAGTCGCGGGGAGCAGTTCTTC. It encodes CASIRSRGEQFF.

This clone was counted only a few times. The chain couples TRBV7-3 to TRBJ2-3, with TRBD1 identical over 9 bases. Germline CDR1 reads SGHTA; CDR2 reads FQGTGA. The CDR3 covers 16 residues. V dropped 3 bases and J dropped 2; count of bases not matched to a gene: 6. The CDR3 nucleotides are TGTGCCAGCAGCTTCGGGACAGGGTATGCCACAGATACGCAGTATTTT. It specifies CASSFGTGYATDTQYF.

The V call is TRBV4-1, the J call TRBJ2-7, with D perhaps TRBD2 (5 bases). Germline loops: CDR1 MGHRA, CDR2 YSYEKL. Trimming left V 4 bases short and J 2 bases short, with 18 bases between. There are 16 residues in the CDR3. The CDR3 protein is CASSPTGKIPPYEQYF. The CDR3 DNA reads as TGCGCCAGCAGCCCCACCGGGAAAATCCCCCCCTACGAGCAGTACTTC.

The chain uses TRBV27 and TRBJ2-7; 7 bases map to TRBD2. The CDR3 runs to 17 residues. The V gene end was trimmed by 2 bases and the J gene end by 3 bases; junction bases not matched to a gene: 13. Germline V gene lookup returns CDR1 MNHEY and CDR2 SMNVEV (reference sequence). Here the CDR3 DNA reads TGTGCCAGCAGTTTACGATGGGGGGGACCTAGGGACTACGAGCAGTACTTC. Protein sequence: CASSLRWGGPRDYEQYF.